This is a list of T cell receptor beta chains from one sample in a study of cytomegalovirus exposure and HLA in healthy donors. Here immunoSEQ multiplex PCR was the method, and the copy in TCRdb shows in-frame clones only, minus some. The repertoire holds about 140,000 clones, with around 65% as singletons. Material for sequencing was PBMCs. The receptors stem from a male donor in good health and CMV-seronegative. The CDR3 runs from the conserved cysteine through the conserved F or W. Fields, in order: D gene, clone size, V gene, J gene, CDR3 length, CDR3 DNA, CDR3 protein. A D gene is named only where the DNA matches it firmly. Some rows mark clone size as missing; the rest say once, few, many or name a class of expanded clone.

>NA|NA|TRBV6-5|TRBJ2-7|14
TGTGCCAGCAGTTTACAGGGTCGATTCTACGAGCAGTACTTC
CASSLQGRFYEQYF
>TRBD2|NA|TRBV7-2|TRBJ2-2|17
TGTGCCAGCAGCCCCGATCCGCGGGGGGGCCAAACCGGGGAGCTGTTTTTT
CASSPDPRGGQTGELFF
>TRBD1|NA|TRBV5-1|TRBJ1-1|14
TGCGCCAGCAGCAACACAGGGGCAGGGACTGAAGCTTTCTTT
CASSNTGAGTEAFF
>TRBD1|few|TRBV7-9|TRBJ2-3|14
TGTGCCAGCAGCCGGACAGGGGGCACAGATACGCAGTATTTT
CASSRTGGTDTQYF
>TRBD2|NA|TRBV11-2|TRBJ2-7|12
TGTGCCAGCAGCTGGGGGGGCTACGAGCAGTACTTC
CASSWGGYEQYF
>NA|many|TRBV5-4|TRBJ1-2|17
TGTGCCAGCAGCGACATTTTAACAGGCCGGTCTAACTATGGCTACACCTTC
CASSDILTGRSNYGYTF
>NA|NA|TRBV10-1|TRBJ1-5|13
TGCGCCACCACAGACAAAGGCAATCAGCCCCAGCATTTT
CATTDKGNQPQHF
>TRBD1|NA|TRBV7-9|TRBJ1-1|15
TGTGCCAGCAGCCTACTCGGACAGGGGGACACTGAAGCTTTCTTT
CASSLLGQGDTEAFF
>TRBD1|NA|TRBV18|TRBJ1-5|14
TGTGCCAGCTCAGGGGGACAGCGAAATCAGCCCCAGCATTTT
CASSGGQRNQPQHF
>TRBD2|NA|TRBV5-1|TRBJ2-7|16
TGCGCCAGCAGCCTTGTGATAGCGGGGGCAGACTACGAGCAGTACTTC
CASSLVIAGADYEQYF
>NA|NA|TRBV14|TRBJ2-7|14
TGTGCCAGCAGCATGGTCACAGGGTCCAACGAGCAGTACTTC
CASSMVTGSNEQYF
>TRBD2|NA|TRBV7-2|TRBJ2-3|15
TGTGCCAGCACCCGGCCAGCGGGGAACTCAGATACGCAGTATTTT
CASTRPAGNSDTQYF
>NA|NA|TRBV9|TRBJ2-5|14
TGTGCCAGCAGCGTATCACAGGGTGTAGAGACCCAGTACTTC
CASSVSQGVETQYF